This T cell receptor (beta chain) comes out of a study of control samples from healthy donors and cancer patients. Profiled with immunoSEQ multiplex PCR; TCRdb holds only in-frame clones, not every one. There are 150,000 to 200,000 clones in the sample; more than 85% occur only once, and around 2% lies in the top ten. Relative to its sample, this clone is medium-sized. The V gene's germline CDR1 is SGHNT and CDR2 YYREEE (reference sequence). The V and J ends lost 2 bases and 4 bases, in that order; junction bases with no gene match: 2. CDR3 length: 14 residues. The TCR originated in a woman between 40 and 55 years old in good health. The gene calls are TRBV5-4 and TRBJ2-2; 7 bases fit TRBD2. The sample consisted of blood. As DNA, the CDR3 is TGTGCCAGCAGCTTCGGGACTACCACCGGGGAGCTGTTTTTT. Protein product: CASSFGTTTGELFF.